The entry that follows covers one TCR beta chain sequence. Its antigen is not known. The sample is drawn from a study of OX40 agonist ivuxolimab in advanced cancers. About the study: Patients were dosed intravenously with ivuxolimab at 0.01 to 10 mg/kg every 2 weeks. The eligibility criteria allowed prior anti-PD-1, anti-PD-L1 or anti-CTLA-4 therapy, and 30% to 45% had some.

Baseline was the first blood sampling point, followed by cycle 4 day 1 and cycle 7 day 1. Broader study findings: The antigen specificity of the peripheral T cells (those that were expanded) was not determined.

The method was immunoSEQ multiplex PCR; TCRdb's version includes in-frame clones alone and lacks a portion of them. This sample yields about 19,000 clones, of which 80% to 85% are seen a single time; about 3.7% belongs to the top ten. This specimen consisted of CD4+ or CD8+ T cells sorted from blood, obtained in a trial of the OX40 agonist ivuxolimab. The TCR comes from an adult with an advanced solid tumor such as melanoma, head and neck, liver or kidney cancer.

CDR3 nucleotides: TGTGCTAGTGGTCCTGGTGGAGGGAGCTTGGGGGAGCAGTACTTC. Amino acid sequence: CASGPGGGSLGEQYF. The chain recombines TRBV12-5 with TRBJ2-7; a possible D gene is TRBD2 (6 bases). Germline V gene sequence: CDR1 LGHNT, CDR2 FRNRAP. This CDR3 has 15 amino acids. Trimming cost V 5 bases and J 7 bases, with 21 bases left between them.